This T cell receptor (beta chain) was identified in a study of graft-versus-host responses after intestinal transplantation. Data came from immunoSEQ multiplex PCR; TCRdb stores just in-frame clones and leaves some out. The table includes approximately 85,000 clones, approximately 90% detected once. Trimming shortened V by 5 bases and J by 8 bases, and 14 bases separated the two germline ends. This CDR3 spans 13 amino acids. CDR1 and CDR2 (germline): SGHKS, YYEKEE (reference sequence). A word on this clone: Its target is unknown.

This receptor was obtained from a human donor who was the organ donor for an intestinal transplant. Specimen: unstimulated CD8+ T cells sorted from spleen or lymph node cells, collected before transplant. The genes are TRBV5-5 and TRBJ2-1; no definite D call. The CDR3 loop reads CASSTLKLDEQFF. CDR3 nucleotide sequence: TGTGCCAGCAGTACACTCAAGTTGGATGAGCAGTTCTTC.